The T cell receptor beta chain under discussion was sequenced for a study of blood T cell repertoires in COVID-19. The V gene's germline CDR1 is MNHEY and CDR2 SVGAGI. V was clipped by 5 bases and J by 11 bases, with 18 bases between them. The CDR3 contains 13 residues. Data came from immunoSEQ multiplex PCR; TCRdb stores just in-frame clones and leaves some out. The table shows more than 140,000 clones, with about four fifths occurring only once. The sample taken for sequencing was peripheral blood. The chain links TRBV6-5 to TRBJ1-1; possible D gene TRBD1, 5 bases. The TCR sequence derives from a human donor in a cohort sampled during active COVID-19. The CDR3 sequence: CASSRPPPGEAFF. The CDR3 region has the DNA TGTGCCAGCAGTCGGCCCCCCCCGGGGGAGGCTTTCTTT.